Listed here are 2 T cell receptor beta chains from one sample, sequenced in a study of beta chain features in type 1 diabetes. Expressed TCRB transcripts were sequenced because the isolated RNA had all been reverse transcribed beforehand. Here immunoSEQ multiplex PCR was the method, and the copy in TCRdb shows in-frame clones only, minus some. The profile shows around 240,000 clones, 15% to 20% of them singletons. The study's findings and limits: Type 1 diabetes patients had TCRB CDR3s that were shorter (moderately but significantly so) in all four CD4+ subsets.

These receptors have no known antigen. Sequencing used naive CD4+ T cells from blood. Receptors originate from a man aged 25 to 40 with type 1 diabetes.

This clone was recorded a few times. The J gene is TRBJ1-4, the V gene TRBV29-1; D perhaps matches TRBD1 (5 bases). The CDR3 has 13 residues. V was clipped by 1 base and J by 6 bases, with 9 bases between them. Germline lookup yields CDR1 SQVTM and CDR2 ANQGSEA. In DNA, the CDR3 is TGCAGCGTTGAAGCGGCAGGGTATGAAAAACTGTTTTTT. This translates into CSVEAAGYEKLFF.

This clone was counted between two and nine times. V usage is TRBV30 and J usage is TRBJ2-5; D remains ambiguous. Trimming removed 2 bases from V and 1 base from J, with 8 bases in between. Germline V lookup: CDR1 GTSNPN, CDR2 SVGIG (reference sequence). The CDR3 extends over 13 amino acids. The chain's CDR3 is CAWSQSTQETQYF. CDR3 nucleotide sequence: TGTGCCTGGAGTCAGAGTACCCAAGAGACCCAGTACTTC. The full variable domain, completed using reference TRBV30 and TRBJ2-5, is SQTIHQWPATLVQPVGSPLSLECTVEGTSNPNLYWYRQAAGRGLQLLFYSVGIGQISSEVPQNLSASRPQDRQFILSSKKLLLSDSGFYLCAWSQSTQETQYFGPGTRLLVL.